This T cell receptor (beta chain) comes out of a study of OX40 agonist ivuxolimab in advanced cancers. Some clones are missing from TCRdb's copy, which holds only in-frame ones; the method was immunoSEQ multiplex PCR. The sample comprises about 73,000 clones, 75% to 95% of which are singletons, and 0.45% to 0.55% rests with the top ten. Germline CDR1 is MDHEN and CDR2 is SYDVKM. V gave up 6 bases and J gave up 2 bases, with 14 bases separating them. This CDR3 is 14 amino acids long. The chain carries TRBV28 and TRBJ2-7; tentative D call: TRBD1 (5 bases). The starting material was CD4+ or CD8+ T cells sorted from blood, obtained in a trial of the OX40 agonist ivuxolimab. The sequence was obtained from an adult with an advanced solid tumor such as melanoma, head and neck, liver or kidney cancer. The CDR3 DNA reads as TGTGCCAGCAGCCCGGCGACAGCTACCTACGAGCAGTACTTC. Amino acid sequence: CASSPATATYEQYF.